These 25 T cell receptor beta chains were sequenced from one sample in a study of shared clonotypes between healthy human individuals. The assay was immunoSEQ multiplex PCR, and TCRdb's table has in-frame clones only and misses some. The table includes fewer than 1.8 million clones, roughly 98.5% detected once. The sequencing sample was made of naive CD4+ T cells sorted from blood. As to subset: CD45RA+ positively selected. These receptors were taken from a young man in good health.

This chain links TRBV5-1 with TRBJ2-5; TRBD1 matches 9 bases. Germline lookup yields CDR1 SGHRS and CDR2 YFSETQ. This CDR3 is built from 14 residues. V trimming: 8 bases; J trimming: 2 bases; junction bases outside the gene matches: 7. CDR3 DNA: TGCGCCAGTAGGACAGGGGTGGGTCAAGAGACCCAGTACTTC. Residues: CASRTGVGQETQYF.

Details on this clone: The same CDR3 is also encoded by other DNA sequences in this sample. The chain joins TRBV6-5 to TRBJ2-3; D could derive from TRBD1 or TRBD2 (5 bases each). V was pared by 2 bases and J by 1 base, with 10 bases between. CDR1 is MNHEY, CDR2 SVGAGI, per germline. The CDR3 is 15 amino acids. CDR3: CASSYGGLGTDTQYF. The CDR3 DNA reads as TGTGCCAGCAGTTACGGGGGTCTTGGCACAGATACGCAGTATTTT.

V is TRBV28 and J is TRBJ1-1; D is possibly TRBD1 (6 bases). CDR1 and CDR2 (germline): MDHEN, SYDVKM. V was trimmed by 6 bases and J by 11 bases, leaving 25 bases between them. The CDR3 length is 15 residues. The CDR3 protein is CASSQGGAEGVAAFF. The CDR3 nucleotides read TGTGCCAGCAGCCAGGGCGGGGCGGAGGGGGTTGCCGCTTTCTTT. Full variable domain (outside the CDR3, taken from reference TRBV28 and TRBJ1-1): DVKVTQSSRYLVKRTGEKVFLECVQDMDHENMFWYRQDPGLGLRLIYFSYDVKMKEKGDIPEGYSVSREKKERFSLILESASTNQTSMYLCASSQGGAEGVAAFFGQGTRLTVV.

This chain connects TRBV18 to TRBJ2-1, with D unclear. Trimming took 3 bases from V and 10 from J, leaving 13 bases between them. Germline values: CDR1 KGHSH, CDR2 LQKENI. The CDR3 runs to 13 residues. CDR3 loop: CASSPDIRVEQFF. The CDR3 DNA reads as TGTGCCAGCTCACCCGATATTCGGGTGGAGCAGTTCTTC.

V and J are TRBV2 and TRBJ1-1; perhaps TRBD1 as D (6 bases). V was trimmed by 6 bases and J by 7 bases, leaving 15 bases between them. Germline V CDR1 and CDR2: SNHLY, FYNNEI. The CDR3 runs to 13 residues. CDR3 nucleotide sequence: TGTGCCAGCAGCCCCGGACAGAGGGGTGAAGCTTTCTTT. Protein product: CASSPGQRGEAFF.

This sequence joins TRBV5-4 and TRBJ1-2; tentatively, D is TRBD1 (6 bases). CDR1 is SGHNT, CDR2 YYREEE, per germline (reference sequence). The CDR3 consists of 15 residues. The V gene lost 2 bases and the J gene lost 8 bases, with 19 bases spanning the gap. CDR3 sequence (DNA): TGTGCCAGCAGCTTAGGGGGGGCGCCCCGTTGGGGCTACACCTTC. Encoded protein: CASSLGGAPRWGYTF. Full variable domain (outside the CDR3, taken from reference TRBV5-4 and TRBJ1-2): ETGVTQSPTHLIKTRGQQVTLRCSSQSGHNTVSWYQQALGQGPQFIFQYYREEENGRGNFPPRFSGLQFPNYSSELNVNALELDDSALYLCASSLGGAPRWGYTFGSGTRLTVV.

This chain connects TRBV27 to TRBJ2-7; D may be TRBD1 (5 bases). Germline V lookup: CDR1 MNHEY, CDR2 SMNVEV (reference sequence). V lost 8 bases and J lost 2, with 19 bases in between. The length of the CDR3 is 15 residues. CDR3 nucleotides: TGTGCCAGCGCCACATCCCGAACAGGTCCCTACGAGCAGTACTTC. Its translation is CASATSRTGPYEQYF.

CDR3 DNA: TGTGCCAGCAGTGAAGACCGGACGCAAGAGACCCAGTACTTC. Protein product: CASSEDRTQETQYF. This chain links TRBV2 with TRBJ2-5; D is unresolved. Trimming pared 1 base from V and 2 bases from J, leaving 8 bases between. The CDR3 runs to 14 residues. Germline V gene data show CDR1 as SNHLY and CDR2 as FYNNEI.

This clone was seen only once. This chain connects TRBV6-6 to TRBJ1-2; the D gene is possibly TRBD1 (6 bases). Germline-derived CDR1 and CDR2 are MNHNY and SVGAGI (reference sequence). This CDR3 is built from 13 residues. The CDR3 DNA reads as TGTGCAGCATCACAGGGATTAAACTATGGCTACACCTTC. It encodes CAASQGLNYGYTF.

The V call is TRBV10-1, the J call TRBJ2-3, with 10 bases fitting TRBD2. CDR3 length: 16 residues. J lost 0 bases, V lost 0 bases, and 0 bases had no gene match. Germline-derived CDR1 and CDR2 are WNHNN and SYGVQD (reference sequence). CDR3 bases: TGCGCCAGCAGTGAGTCGACTAGCGGGAGCACAGATACGCAGTATTTT. This sequence encodes CASSESTSGSTDTQYF.

The V gene is TRBV28, the J gene TRBJ1-1; D perhaps matches TRBD1 (5 bases). The CDR3 spans 13 residues. V lost 7 bases and J lost 6, with 15 bases in between. CDR1 and CDR2 from the germline V gene are MDHEN and SYDVKM. The CDR3 coding sequence is TGTGCCAGCACCCATCGGGGGGGATCTGAAGCTTTCTTT. The encoded protein is CASTHRGGSEAFF.

The rearrangement uses TRBV6-5 and TRBJ2-2; TRBD1 matches at 9 bases. The junction had 1 base not matched to a gene; V was cut back by 2 bases and J by 6 bases. Germline CDR1 MNHEY, CDR2 SVGAGI. The CDR3 extends over 14 amino acids. The CDR3 spells CASSYNRGPGELFF. The CDR3 region has the DNA TGTGCCAGCAGTTACAACAGGGGGCCCGGGGAGCTGTTTTTT.

The chain combines TRBV7-8 with TRBJ2-3; D may be TRBD1 or TRBD2 (5 bases each). The CDR3 has 15 amino acids. In germline, CDR1 is SGHVS, CDR2 FQNEAQ. Trimming removed 5 bases at V and 6 bases at J, with 18 bases between. The CDR3 region has the DNA TGTGCCAGCAGCAGAGCGGCCACTCCAGGGGATACGCAGTATTTT. This codes for CASSRAATPGDTQYF.

The rearrangement links TRBV28 to TRBJ1-1, with a tentative D call TRBD1 (5 bases). Germline V gene data show CDR1 as MDHEN and CDR2 as SYDVKM. Trimming took 8 bases from V and 4 from J, leaving 17 bases between them. The length of the CDR3 is 14 residues. The CDR3 reads CASYGHSGGTEAFF. Here the CDR3 DNA reads TGTGCCAGCTACGGACACTCGGGGGGCACTGAAGCTTTCTTT.

As for this clone: Other nucleotide sequences from this sample produce the same CDR3. The chain joins TRBV28 to TRBJ2-5; no firm D call. This CDR3 has 11 amino acids. Germline V gives CDR1 MDHEN, CDR2 SYDVKM. V lost 2 bases, J lost 4 bases, and 2 bases lay in between. Here the CDR3 reads CASSLLETQYF. The CDR3 DNA is TGTGCCAGCAGTTTACTAGAGACCCAGTACTTC. Looking up the rest from reference TRBV28 and TRBJ2-5 gives the full variable domain: DVKVTQSSRYLVKRTGEKVFLECVQDMDHENMFWYRQDPGLGLRLIYFSYDVKMKEKGDIPEGYSVSREKKERFSLILESASTNQTSMYLCASSLLETQYFGPGTRLLVL.

Here the CDR3 reads CSVSRLARNNEQFF. The CDR3, as DNA: TGCAGCGTTAGCCGACTAGCGAGGAACAATGAGCAGTTCTTC. The chain links TRBV29-1 to TRBJ2-1; 8 bases line up with TRBD2. The germline gives CDR1 SQVTM, CDR2 ANQGSEA. CDR3 length: 14 amino acids. After removal of 5 bases from V and 5 bases from J, the junction contained 8 bases not matched to a gene.

The chain recombines TRBV4-1 with TRBJ1-2, with no clear D. Germline V CDR1 and CDR2: MGHRA, YSYEKL. This CDR3 is built from 15 residues. V was clipped by 4 bases and J by 8 bases, with 20 bases between them. For the CDR3, the DNA is TGCGCCAGCAGCCGGGGAGCCGCGACCGCGTCCGGCTACACCTTC. Its protein is CASSRGAATASGYTF.

The chain uses TRBV9 and TRBJ2-3; 10 nucleotides line up with TRBD1. The CDR3 covers 15 residues. CDR1 is SGDLS and CDR2 is YYNGEE in the germline V gene. Unmatched junction bases numbered 3, after V lost 4 bases and J lost 1 base. Written as DNA, the CDR3 is TGTGCCAGCAGCCTTGACAGGGGGCGCACAGATACGCAGTATTTT. Translating gives CASSLDRGRTDTQYF. The variable domain in full, completed from reference TRBV9 and TRBJ2-3, reads DSGVTQTPKHLITATGQRVTLRCSPRSGDLSVYWYQQSLDQGLQFLIQYYNGEERAKGNILERFSAQQFPDLHSELNLSSLELGDSALYFCASSLDRGRTDTQYFGPGTRLTVL.

V is TRBV5-1 and J is TRBJ2-5, with 13 bases identical to TRBD2. This CDR3 has 19 residues. Germline CDR1 and CDR2: SGHRS and YFSETQ. V shed 4 bases and J 2 bases; nucleotides not matched to a gene: 14. DNA for the CDR3: TGCGCCAGCAGCCCAGAGCGGGGACTAGCGGGACAAAATCAAGAGACCCAGTACTTC. Amino acids: CASSPERGLAGQNQETQYF.

The chain joins TRBV2 to TRBJ2-5; D perhaps matches TRBD1 (6 bases). The CDR3 loop spans 16 amino acids. Per the germline V gene, CDR1 is SNHLY and CDR2 is FYNNEI. The ends were cut back, 7 bases at V and 0 bases at J, with 18 bases in the middle. The CDR3 DNA is TGTGCCAGCAATACAGGGAAACTCGGAAACCAAGAGACCCAGTACTTC. It yields the protein CASNTGKLGNQETQYF.

CDR3 DNA: TGTGCCAGCAGAGAAATAGGGGAGGCCGGGGAGCTGTTTTTT. Translated, it gives CASREIGEAGELFF. The rearrangement uses TRBV9 and TRBJ2-2; D perhaps matches TRBD2 (6 bases). V was clipped by 5 bases and J by 6 bases, with 14 bases between them. CDR1 and CDR2 (germline): SGDLS, YYNGEE. The CDR3 runs 14 residues.

The J gene is TRBJ2-2, the V gene TRBV11-2; the D is unclear. The CDR3 covers 16 residues. Germline V gives CDR1 SGHAT, CDR2 FQNNGV. V lost 2 bases and J 1 base, leaving 11 bases between the germline ends. The CDR3 reads CASSLFGRQNTGELFF. The CDR3 bases are TGTGCCAGCAGCTTATTCGGCCGACAGAACACCGGGGAGCTGTTTTTT.

This CDR3 is CASSPRQGPISYEQYF. The CDR3 region has the DNA TGTGCCAGCAGCCCGAGACAGGGCCCCATCTCCTACGAGCAGTACTTC. The V and J genes are TRBV7-9 and TRBJ2-7, with 7 nucleotides matching TRBD1. CDR1 and CDR2 (germline): SEHNR, FQNEAQ (reference sequence). V gave up 5 bases and J gave up 0 bases; unmatched junction bases: 10. The CDR3 spans 16 residues. Full variable domain (outside the CDR3, taken from reference TRBV7-9 and TRBJ2-7): DTGVSQNPRHKITKRGQNVTFRCDPISEHNRLYWYRQTLGQGPEFLTYFQNEAQLEKSRLLSDRFSAERPKGSFSTLEIQRTEQGDSAMYLCASSPRQGPISYEQYFGPGTRLTVT.

The sample holds one count of this clone. At the DNA level, this CDR3 is encoded by other sequences in the same sample as well. V and J are TRBV7-3 and TRBJ2-1; 12 bases are a match to TRBD2. The germline gives CDR1 SGHTA, CDR2 FQGTGA. V trimming: 5 bases; J trimming: 3 bases; junction bases outside the gene matches: 2. The CDR3 loop spans 15 amino acids. This chain's CDR3 is CASSPTSGSYNEQFF. In DNA, the CDR3 is TGTGCCAGCAGCCCGACTAGCGGGAGCTACAATGAGCAGTTCTTC.

The chain carries TRBV7-9 and TRBJ2-5; D is unresolved. Germline V gives CDR1 SEHNR, CDR2 FQNEAQ (reference sequence). This CDR3 has 15 amino acids. V lost 1 base and J 3 bases, leaving 12 bases between the germline ends. CDR3 coding DNA: TGTGCCAGCAGCTTAGGAGGACCGAGAGAAGAGACCCAGTACTTC. This sequence encodes CASSLGGPREETQYF. The whole variable domain, filled in from reference TRBV7-9 and TRBJ2-5, reads DTGVSQNPRHKITKRGQNVTFRCDPISEHNRLYWYRQTLGQGPEFLTYFQNEAQLEKSRLLSDRFSAERPKGSFSTLEIQRTEQGDSAMYLCASSLGGPREETQYFGPGTRLLVL.